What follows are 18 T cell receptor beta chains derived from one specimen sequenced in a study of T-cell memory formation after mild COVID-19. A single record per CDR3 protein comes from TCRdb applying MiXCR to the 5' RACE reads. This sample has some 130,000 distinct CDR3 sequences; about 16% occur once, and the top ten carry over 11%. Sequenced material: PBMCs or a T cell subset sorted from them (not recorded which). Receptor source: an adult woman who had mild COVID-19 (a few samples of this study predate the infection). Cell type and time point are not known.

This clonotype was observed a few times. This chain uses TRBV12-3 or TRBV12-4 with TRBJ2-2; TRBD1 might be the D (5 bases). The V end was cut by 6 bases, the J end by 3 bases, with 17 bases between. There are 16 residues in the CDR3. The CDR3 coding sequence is TGTGCCAGCAGGCACACTTCCAGGGCCGACACCGGGGAGCTGTTTTTT. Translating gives CASRHTSRADTGELFF.

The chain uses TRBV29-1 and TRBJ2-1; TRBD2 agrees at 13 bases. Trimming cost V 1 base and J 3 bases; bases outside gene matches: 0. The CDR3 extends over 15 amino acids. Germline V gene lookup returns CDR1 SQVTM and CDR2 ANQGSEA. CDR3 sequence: CSVEGTSGSYNEQFF. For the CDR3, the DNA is TGCAGCGTTGAAGGGACTAGCGGGAGCTACAATGAGCAGTTCTTC.

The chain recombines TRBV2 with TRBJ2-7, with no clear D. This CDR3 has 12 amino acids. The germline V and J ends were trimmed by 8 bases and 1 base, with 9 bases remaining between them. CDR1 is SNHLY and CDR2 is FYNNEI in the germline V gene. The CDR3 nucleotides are TGTGCCAGCGAGGACGGGTCCTACGAGCAGTACTTC. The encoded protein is CASEDGSYEQYF.

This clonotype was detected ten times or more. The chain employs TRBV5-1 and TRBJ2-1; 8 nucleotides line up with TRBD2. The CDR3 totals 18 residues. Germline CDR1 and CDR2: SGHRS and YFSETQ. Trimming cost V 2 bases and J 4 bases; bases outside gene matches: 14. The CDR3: CASSFYSAGASVYNEQFF. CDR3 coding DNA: TGCGCCAGCAGCTTCTACTCAGCGGGAGCGTCGGTGTACAATGAGCAGTTCTTC. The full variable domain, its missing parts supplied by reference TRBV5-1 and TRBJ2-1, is KAGVTQTPRYLIKTRGQQVTLSCSPISGHRSVSWYQQTPGQGLQFLFEYFSETQRNKGNFPGRFSGRQFSNSRSEMNVSTLELGDSALYLCASSFYSAGASVYNEQFFGPGTRLTVL.

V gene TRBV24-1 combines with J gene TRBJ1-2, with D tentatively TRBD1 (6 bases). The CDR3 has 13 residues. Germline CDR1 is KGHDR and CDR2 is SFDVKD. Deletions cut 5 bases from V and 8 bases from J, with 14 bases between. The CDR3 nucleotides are TGTGCCACCAGTGGATCAACAGGGAAGGGCTACACCTTC. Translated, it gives CATSGSTGKGYTF.

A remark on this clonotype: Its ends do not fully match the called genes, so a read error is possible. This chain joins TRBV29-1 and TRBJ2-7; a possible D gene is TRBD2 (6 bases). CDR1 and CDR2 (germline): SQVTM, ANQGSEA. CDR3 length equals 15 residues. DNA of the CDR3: TGCAGCGTTGAAAGTGGGGGGACGGCTTCCTTCGAGCAGTACTTC. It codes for CSVESGGTASFEQYF.

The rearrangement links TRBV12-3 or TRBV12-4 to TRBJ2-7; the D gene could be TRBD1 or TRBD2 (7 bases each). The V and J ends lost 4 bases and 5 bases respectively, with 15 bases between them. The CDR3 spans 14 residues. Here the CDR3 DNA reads TGTGCCAGCAGTTGGGGAGGGGGCCTCGACGAGCAGTACTTC. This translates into CASSWGGGLDEQYF.

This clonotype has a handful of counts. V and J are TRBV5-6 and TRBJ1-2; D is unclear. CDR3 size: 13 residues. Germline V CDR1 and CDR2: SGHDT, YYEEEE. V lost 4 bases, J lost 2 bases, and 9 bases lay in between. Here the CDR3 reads CASSPQRNYGYTF. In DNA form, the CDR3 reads TGTGCCAGCAGCCCGCAGCGCAACTATGGCTACACCTTC.

The CDR3 region is CASSFGSADTQYF. CDR3 sequence (DNA): TGTGCCAGCAGTTTCGGTAGCGCAGATACGCAGTATTTT. The chain links TRBV12-3 or TRBV12-4 to TRBJ2-3; D is possibly TRBD2 (5 bases). Trimming left V 3 bases short and J 4 bases short, with 8 bases between. The CDR3 runs 13 residues.

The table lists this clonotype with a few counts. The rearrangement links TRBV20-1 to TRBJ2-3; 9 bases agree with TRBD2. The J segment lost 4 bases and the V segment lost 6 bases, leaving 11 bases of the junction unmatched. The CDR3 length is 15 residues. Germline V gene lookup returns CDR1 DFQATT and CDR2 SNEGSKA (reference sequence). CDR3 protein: CSAHRAGGTPDTQYF. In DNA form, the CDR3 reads TGCAGTGCCCATCGAGCGGGAGGCACCCCAGATACGCAGTATTTT.

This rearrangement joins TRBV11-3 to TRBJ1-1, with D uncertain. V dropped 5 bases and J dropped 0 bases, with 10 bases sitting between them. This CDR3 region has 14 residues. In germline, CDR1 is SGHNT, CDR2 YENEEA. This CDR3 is CASSLQRVNTEAFF. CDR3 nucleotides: TGTGCCAGCAGCCTGCAACGGGTGAACACTGAAGCTTTCTTT.

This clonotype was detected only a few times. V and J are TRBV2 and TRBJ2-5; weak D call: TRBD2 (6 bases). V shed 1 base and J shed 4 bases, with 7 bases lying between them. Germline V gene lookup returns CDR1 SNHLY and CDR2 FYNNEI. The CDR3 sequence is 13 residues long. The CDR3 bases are TGTGCCAGCAGTGAAGAGGGAGGAGAGACCCAGTACTTC. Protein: CASSEEGGETQYF.

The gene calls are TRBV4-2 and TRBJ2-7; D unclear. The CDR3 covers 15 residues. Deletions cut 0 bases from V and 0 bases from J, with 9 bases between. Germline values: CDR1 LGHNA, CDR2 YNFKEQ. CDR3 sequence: CASSQESASSYEQYF. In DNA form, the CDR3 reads TGTGCCAGCAGCCAAGAGTCGGCCTCCTCCTACGAGCAGTACTTC.

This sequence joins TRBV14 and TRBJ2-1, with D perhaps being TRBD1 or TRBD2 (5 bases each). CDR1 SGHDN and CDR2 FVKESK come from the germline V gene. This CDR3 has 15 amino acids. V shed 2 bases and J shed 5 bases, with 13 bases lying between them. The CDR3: CASSQLRDGHNEQFF. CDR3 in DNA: TGTGCCAGCAGCCAACTAAGGGACGGACACAATGAGCAGTTCTTC.

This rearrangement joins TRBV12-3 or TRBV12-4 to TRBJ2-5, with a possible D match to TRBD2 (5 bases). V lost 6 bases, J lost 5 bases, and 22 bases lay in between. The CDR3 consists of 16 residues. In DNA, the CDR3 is TGTGCCAGCAGCCCCCGGGGAGCGGAAGATTTGGAGACCCAGTACTTC. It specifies CASSPRGAEDLETQYF.

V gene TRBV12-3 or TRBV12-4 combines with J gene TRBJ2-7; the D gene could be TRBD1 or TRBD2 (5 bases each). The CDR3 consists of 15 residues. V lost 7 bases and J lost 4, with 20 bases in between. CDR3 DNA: TGTGCCAGCACTCTCGGGGCGGGTGAGAAATACGAGCAGTACTTC. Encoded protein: CASTLGAGEKYEQYF.

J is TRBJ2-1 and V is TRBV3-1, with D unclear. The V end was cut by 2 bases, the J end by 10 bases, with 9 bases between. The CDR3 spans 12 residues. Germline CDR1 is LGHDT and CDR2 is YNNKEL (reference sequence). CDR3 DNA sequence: TGTGCCAGCAGCCAACGTTCTGGAGAGCAGTTCTTC. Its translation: CASSQRSGEQFF.

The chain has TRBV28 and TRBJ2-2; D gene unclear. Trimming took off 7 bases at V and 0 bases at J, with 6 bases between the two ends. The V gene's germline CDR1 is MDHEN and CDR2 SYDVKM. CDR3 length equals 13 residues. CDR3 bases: TGTGCCAGCAACCGTCCGAACACCGGGGAGCTGTTTTTT. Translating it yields CASNRPNTGELFF.